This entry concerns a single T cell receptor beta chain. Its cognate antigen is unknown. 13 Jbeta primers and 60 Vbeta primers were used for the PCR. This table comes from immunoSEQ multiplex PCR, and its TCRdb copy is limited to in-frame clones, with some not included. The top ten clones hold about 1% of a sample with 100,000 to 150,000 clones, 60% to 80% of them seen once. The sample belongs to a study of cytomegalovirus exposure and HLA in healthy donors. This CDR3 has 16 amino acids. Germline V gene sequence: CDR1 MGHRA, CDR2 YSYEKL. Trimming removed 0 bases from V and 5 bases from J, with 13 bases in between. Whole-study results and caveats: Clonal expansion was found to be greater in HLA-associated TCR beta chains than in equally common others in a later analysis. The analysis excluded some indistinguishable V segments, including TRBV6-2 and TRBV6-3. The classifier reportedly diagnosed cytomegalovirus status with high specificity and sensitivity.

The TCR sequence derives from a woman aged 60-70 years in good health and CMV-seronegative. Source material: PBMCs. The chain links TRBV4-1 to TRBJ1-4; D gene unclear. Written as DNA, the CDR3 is TGCGCCAGCAGCCAAGATCTGGGCCAGTTAAATGAAAAACTGTTTTTT. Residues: CASSQDLGQLNEKLFF.